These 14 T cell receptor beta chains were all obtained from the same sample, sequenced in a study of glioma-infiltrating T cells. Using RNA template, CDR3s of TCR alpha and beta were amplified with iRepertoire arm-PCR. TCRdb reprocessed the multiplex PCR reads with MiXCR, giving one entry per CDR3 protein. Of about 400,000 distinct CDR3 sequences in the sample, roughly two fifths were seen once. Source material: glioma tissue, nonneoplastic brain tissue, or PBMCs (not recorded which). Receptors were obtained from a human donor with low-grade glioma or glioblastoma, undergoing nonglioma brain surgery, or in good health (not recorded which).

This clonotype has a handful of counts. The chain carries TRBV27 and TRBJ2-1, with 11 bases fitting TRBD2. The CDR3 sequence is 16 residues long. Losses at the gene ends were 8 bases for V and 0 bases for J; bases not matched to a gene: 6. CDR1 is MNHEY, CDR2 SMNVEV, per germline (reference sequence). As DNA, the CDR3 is TGTGCCAGCGGGGGACTAGCGGTTAGCTCCTACAATGAGCAGTTCTTC. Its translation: CASGGLAVSSYNEQFF.

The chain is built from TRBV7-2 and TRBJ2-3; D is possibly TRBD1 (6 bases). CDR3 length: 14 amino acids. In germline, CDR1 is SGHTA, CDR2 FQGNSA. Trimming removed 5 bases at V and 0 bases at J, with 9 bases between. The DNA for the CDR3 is TGTGCCAGCAGCGCGGACAGAAGCACAGATACGCAGTATTTT. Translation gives CASSADRSTDTQYF.

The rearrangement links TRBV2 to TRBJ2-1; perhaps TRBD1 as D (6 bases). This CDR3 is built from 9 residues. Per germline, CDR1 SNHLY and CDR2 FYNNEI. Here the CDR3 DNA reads TGTGCTCAGGGGCATGAGCAGTTCTTC. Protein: CAQGHEQFF.

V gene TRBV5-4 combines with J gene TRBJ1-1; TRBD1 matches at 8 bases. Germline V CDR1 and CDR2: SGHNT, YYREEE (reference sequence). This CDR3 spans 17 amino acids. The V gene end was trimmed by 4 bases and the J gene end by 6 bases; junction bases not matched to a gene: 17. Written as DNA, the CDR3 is TGTGCCAGCAGCCCGATAAGATTAGGACAGGGATGGGCTGAAGCTTTCTTT. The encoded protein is CASSPIRLGQGWAEAFF.

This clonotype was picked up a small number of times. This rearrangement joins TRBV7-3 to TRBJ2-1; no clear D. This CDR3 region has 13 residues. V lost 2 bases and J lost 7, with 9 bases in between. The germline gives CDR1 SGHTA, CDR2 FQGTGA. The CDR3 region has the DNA TGTGCCAGCAGCTTACCTGGAGCAAATGAGCAGTTCTTC. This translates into CASSLPGANEQFF.

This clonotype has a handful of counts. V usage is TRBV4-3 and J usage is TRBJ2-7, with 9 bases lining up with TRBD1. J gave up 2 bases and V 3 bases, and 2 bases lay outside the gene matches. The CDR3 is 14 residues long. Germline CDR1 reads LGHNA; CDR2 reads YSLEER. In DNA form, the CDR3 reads TGCGCCAGCAGCCAGGACAGGGGAACCTACGAGCAGTACTTC. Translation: CASSQDRGTYEQYF.

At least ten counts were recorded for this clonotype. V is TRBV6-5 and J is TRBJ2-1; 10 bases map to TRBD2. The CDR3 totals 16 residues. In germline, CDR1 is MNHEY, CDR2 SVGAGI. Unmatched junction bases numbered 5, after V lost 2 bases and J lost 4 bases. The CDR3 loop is CASSYRLAGGYNEQFF. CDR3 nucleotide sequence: TGTGCCAGCAGTTACCGCTTAGCGGGAGGTTACAATGAGCAGTTCTTC.

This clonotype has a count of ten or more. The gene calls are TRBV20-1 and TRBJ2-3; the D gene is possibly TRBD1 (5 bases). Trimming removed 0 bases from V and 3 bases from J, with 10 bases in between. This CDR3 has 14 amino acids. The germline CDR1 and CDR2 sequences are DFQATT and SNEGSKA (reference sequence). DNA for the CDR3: TGCAGTGCTAGAGATGGGGCTAGAACAGATACGCAGTATTTT. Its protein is CSARDGARTDTQYF.

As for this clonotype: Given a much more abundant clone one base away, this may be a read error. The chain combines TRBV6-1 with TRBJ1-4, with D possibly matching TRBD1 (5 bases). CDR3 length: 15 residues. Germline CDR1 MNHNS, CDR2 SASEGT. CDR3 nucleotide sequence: TGTGCCAGCACCCGTAACGGGGCAACTAATGGAAAACTGTTTTTT. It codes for CASTRNGATNGKLFF.

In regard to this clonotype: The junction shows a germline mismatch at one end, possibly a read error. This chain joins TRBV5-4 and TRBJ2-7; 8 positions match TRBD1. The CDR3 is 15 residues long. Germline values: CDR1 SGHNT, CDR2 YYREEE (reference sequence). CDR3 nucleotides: TGTGCCAGCAGCTTGGACAGGGGGAATTCCTACCAGCAGTACTTC. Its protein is CASSLDRGNSYQQYF.

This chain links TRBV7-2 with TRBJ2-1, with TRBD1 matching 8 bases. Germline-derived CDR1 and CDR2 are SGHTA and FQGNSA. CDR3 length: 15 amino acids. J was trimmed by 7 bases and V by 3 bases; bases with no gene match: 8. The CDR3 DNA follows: TGTGCCAGCAGCTTCGGCCAGGGGGCGCGAAATGAGCAGTTCTTC. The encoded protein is CASSFGQGARNEQFF.

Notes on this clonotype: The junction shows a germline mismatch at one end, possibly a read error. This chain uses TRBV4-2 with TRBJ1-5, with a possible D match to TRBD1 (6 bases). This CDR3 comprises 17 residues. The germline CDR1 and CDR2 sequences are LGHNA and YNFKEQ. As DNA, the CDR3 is TGTGCCAGCAGCCAAGTTTCCTTCGGACAGAGCATTCAGCCCCAGCATTTT. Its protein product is CASSQVSFGQSIQPQHF.

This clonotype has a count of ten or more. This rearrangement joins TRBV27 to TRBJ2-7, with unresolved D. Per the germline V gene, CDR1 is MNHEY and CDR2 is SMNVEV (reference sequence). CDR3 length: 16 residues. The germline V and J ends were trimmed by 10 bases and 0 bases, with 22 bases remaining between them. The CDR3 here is CATRWTRTVRSYEQYF. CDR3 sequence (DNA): TGTGCCACCAGATGGACCCGTACAGTCCGCTCCTACGAGCAGTACTTC.

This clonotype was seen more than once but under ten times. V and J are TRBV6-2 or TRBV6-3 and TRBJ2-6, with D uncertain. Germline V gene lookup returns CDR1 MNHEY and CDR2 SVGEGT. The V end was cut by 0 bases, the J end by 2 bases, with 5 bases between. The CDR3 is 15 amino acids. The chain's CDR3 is CASSYSGTGANVLTF. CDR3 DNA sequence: TGTGCCAGCAGTTACTCTGGGACTGGGGCCAACGTCCTGACTTTC.